This T cell receptor (beta chain) was obtained from a study of Ad26.COV2.S vaccination and SARS-CoV-2 variants. Whole-study context: Among those in the COV1001 Ad26.COV2.S trial arm was the donor. Study findings and constraints: While placebo recipients had lower spike-specific TCR breadth, vaccine recipients had more.

This clone was picked up one time. Its antigen is still unknown. V shed 2 bases and J shed 2 bases, with 9 bases lying between them. The V gene's germline CDR1 is SGHRS and CDR2 YFSETQ. The CDR3 runs to 14 residues. Profiled with immunoSEQ multiplex PCR; TCRdb holds only in-frame clones, not every one. The sample shows fewer than 400,000 clones, around 81% of them seen only once. Treatment of the sample: about 20 received Ad26.COV2.S at low or high dose, single or two shots; a few received placebo; per-sample allocation not given. Day 63 following the first vaccine or placebo injection was when the samples were taken. Vaccination used an Ad26 vector expressing Wuhan-strain SARS-CoV-2 spike.

The receptor's source is a person aged 18-65 years who received the Ad26.COV2.S COVID-19 vaccine or a placebo. This chain connects TRBV5-1 to TRBJ2-3, with no clear D. Sequencing used peripheral blood, obtained in a trial of Ad26.COV2.S vaccine versus placebo. In DNA, the CDR3 is TGCGCCAGCAGCTTCACGAAACCCACAGATACGCAGTATTTT. This encodes CASSFTKPTDTQYF.